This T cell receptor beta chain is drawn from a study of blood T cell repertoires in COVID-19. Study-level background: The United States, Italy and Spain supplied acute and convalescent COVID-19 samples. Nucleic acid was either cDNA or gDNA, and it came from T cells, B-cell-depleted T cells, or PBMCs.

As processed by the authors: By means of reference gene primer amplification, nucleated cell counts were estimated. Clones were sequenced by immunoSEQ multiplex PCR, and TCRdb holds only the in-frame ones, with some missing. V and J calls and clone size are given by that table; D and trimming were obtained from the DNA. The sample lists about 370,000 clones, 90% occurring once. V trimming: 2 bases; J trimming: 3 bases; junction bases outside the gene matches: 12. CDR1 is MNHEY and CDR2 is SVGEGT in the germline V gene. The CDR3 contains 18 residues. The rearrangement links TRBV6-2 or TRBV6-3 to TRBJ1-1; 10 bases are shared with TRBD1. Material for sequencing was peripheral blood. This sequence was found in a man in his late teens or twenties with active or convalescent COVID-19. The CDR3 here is CASSYPLTGGYLYTEAFF. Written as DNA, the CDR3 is TGTGCCAGCAGTTACCCTTTGACAGGGGGCTATTTGTACACTGAAGCTTTCTTT.